This T cell receptor (beta chain) stems from a study of somatic mutations in cytotoxic T cells in rheumatoid arthritis. Isolation of CD4+ and CD8+ cells used positive magnetic bead selection, with purity checked by flow cytometry. The table came from immunoSEQ multiplex PCR; TCRdb's copy has only in-frame clones and leaves some out. Among 20,000 to 25,000 clones listed, approximately 80% were seen once. With regard to this clone: The antigen is undetermined.

Germline-derived CDR1 and CDR2 are ENHRY and SYGVKD. The ends were cut back, 6 bases at V and 6 bases at J, with 21 bases in the middle. This CDR3 region has 16 residues. Study results and caveats: Nobody knew which antigens the expanded CD8+ clones targeted. Each of about an eighth of the 65 patients had a largest CD8+ clone that made up more than 20% of CD8+ cells.

The material sequenced was CD8+ T cells sorted from blood. This receptor was identified in an adult with rheumatoid arthritis. The rearrangement uses TRBV10-3 and TRBJ1-3; the D is unclear. The CDR3 sequence: CAIRPPTGSRENTIYF. The CDR3 DNA follows: TGTGCCATCAGGCCCCCGACCGGGTCTAGGGAAAACACCATATATTTT.